The next 32 T cell receptor beta chains were all read from a single sample in a study of T-cell reconstitution after alpha-beta-depleted transplantation in children. This sample's TCRbeta library carried unique molecular identifier barcodes. TCRdb re-called the PCR reads through MiXCR, storing one row per CDR3 protein. The repertoire consists of roughly 50,000 distinct CDR3 sequences, with around 40% occurring once and the leading ten covering 98%. The specimen was PBMCs, mostly from graft donor cells, collected 360 days after TCRalphabeta/CD19-depleted stem cell transplant. The receptors stem from a male patient younger than 18 who had a stem cell transplant for acute lymphoblastic leukemia, so the T cells may come from the graft donor.

This clonotype showed up just a few times. The gene calls are TRBV12-3 or TRBV12-4 and TRBJ2-7; 7 bases are shared with TRBD1. The length of the CDR3 is 14 residues. Losses at the gene ends were 3 bases for V and 4 bases for J; bases not matched to a gene: 6. This chain's CDR3 is CASSLGTVGYEQYF. The CDR3 region has the DNA TGTGCCAGCAGTTTGGGGACAGTGGGATACGAGCAGTACTTC.

This clonotype was seen more than once but under ten times. CDR3 in amino acids: CASSPSSGGSTDTQYF. The CDR3 nucleotides read TGCGCCAGCAGCCCCTCTAGCGGGGGGAGTACGGATACGCAGTATTTT. V usage is TRBV4-3 and J usage is TRBJ2-3, with 11 nucleotides matching TRBD2. The V segment lost 4 bases and the J segment 6 bases; nucleotides outside the gene matches: 9. Germline V gene lookup returns CDR1 LGHNA and CDR2 YSLEER. The CDR3 consists of 16 residues.

The chain couples TRBV12-3 or TRBV12-4 to TRBJ2-7, with 11 bases aligning to TRBD2. This CDR3 has 14 residues. The junction had 1 base not matched to a gene; V was cut back by 3 bases and J by 3 bases. Written as DNA, the CDR3 is TGTGCCAGCAGTTTCACTAGCGGGGGCTACGAGCAGTACTTC. Encoded protein: CASSFTSGGYEQYF.

This clonotype was recorded a few times. The chain employs TRBV28 and TRBJ2-7; D not certain. CDR1 and CDR2 (germline): MDHEN, SYDVKM. The length of the CDR3 is 12 residues. V was clipped by 3 bases and J by 5 bases, with 8 bases between them. The CDR3 sequence is CASSFSIDEQYF. DNA for the CDR3: TGTGCCAGCAGTTTTTCTATCGACGAGCAGTACTTC.

The chain is built from TRBV12-3 or TRBV12-4 and TRBJ2-3; the D is unclear. The CDR3 spans 12 residues. V dropped 7 bases and J dropped 1 base, with 6 bases sitting between them. CDR3 coding DNA: TGTGCCAGCACCACTCGCACAGATACGCAGTATTTT. Translating it yields CASTTRTDTQYF.

The chain is built from TRBV29-1 and TRBJ2-7; D unresolved. The CDR3 runs 13 residues. Between the trimmed V and J ends, which lost 6 bases and 7 bases, there was a span of 19 bases. Germline V gene lookup returns CDR1 SQVTM and CDR2 ANQGSEA. The CDR3, as DNA: TGCAGCGTCCAACCGGACCCACTTGTTGAGCAGTACTTC. It translates to CSVQPDPLVEQYF.

The rearrangement uses TRBV20-1 and TRBJ2-3; D not certain. The CDR3 has 15 residues. Trimming took 0 bases from V and 4 from J, leaving 14 bases between them. Germline lookup yields CDR1 DFQATT and CDR2 SNEGSKA (reference sequence). Written as DNA, the CDR3 is TGCAGTGCTAGAGAAAGGAATAGCCGGGCAGATACGCAGTATTTT. Translated, it gives CSARERNSRADTQYF.

This clonotype occurred a few times. The genes are TRBV4-1 and TRBJ2-3, with 11 positions matching TRBD1. The CDR3 extends over 17 amino acids. Germline-derived CDR1 and CDR2 are MGHRA and YSYEKL. V lost 0 bases, J lost 5 bases, and 7 bases stayed unmatched. CDR3 loop: CASSQDWGTGGEDTQYF. CDR3 sequence (DNA): TGCGCCAGCAGCCAAGATTGGGGGACAGGGGGAGAAGATACGCAGTATTTT.

This chain uses TRBV12-3 or TRBV12-4 with TRBJ1-1; D unresolved. The CDR3 spans 13 residues. V was cut by 6 bases and J by 4 bases, with 12 bases left in between. CDR3 residues: CASRAQRVTEAFF. The CDR3 coding sequence is TGTGCCAGCAGGGCCCAGCGGGTCACTGAAGCTTTCTTT.

V and J are TRBV6-2 or TRBV6-3 and TRBJ2-7; either TRBD1 or TRBD2 may fit D (5 bases each). Germline CDR1 reads MNHEY; CDR2 reads SVGEGT. The CDR3 consists of 14 residues. Trimming removed 8 bases from V and 0 bases from J, with 14 bases in between. In DNA, the CDR3 is TGTGCCAGCCGCCGGTGGGGGAGCTCCTACGAGCAGTACTTC. Its translation is CASRRWGSSYEQYF.

V is TRBV4-3 and J is TRBJ2-7; 13 bases line up with TRBD2. Germline CDR1 LGHNA, CDR2 YSLEER. This CDR3 contains 16 residues. After removal of 3 bases from V and 7 bases from J, the junction contained 9 bases not matched to a gene. CDR3 nucleotides: TGCGCCAGCAGCCAGTACAAGGGGACTAGCGGGGAAGAGCAGTACTTC. Protein sequence: CASSQYKGTSGEEQYF.

A few counts support this clonotype. The V gene is TRBV29-1, the J gene TRBJ1-1; tentatively, D is TRBD1 (6 bases). CDR1 and CDR2 (germline): SQVTM, ANQGSEA. The V end lost 5 bases, the J end lost 5 bases, and 12 bases lay between the germline ends. The CDR3 extends over 12 amino acids. DNA for the CDR3: TGCAGCGTTATACAGGGAGGGACTGAAGCTTTCTTT. Translation: CSVIQGGTEAFF. The whole variable domain, remainder taken from reference TRBV29-1 and TRBJ1-1, is SAVISQKPSRDICQRGTSLTIQCQVDSQVTMMFWYRQQPGQSLTLIATANQGSEATYESGFVIDKFPISRPNLTFSTLTVSNMSPEDSSIYLCSVIQGGTEAFFGQGTRLTVV.

The chain carries TRBV15 and TRBJ2-1; possibly TRBD1 for D (5 bases). The length of the CDR3 is 17 residues. V shed 3 bases and J shed 4 bases, with 19 bases lying between them. Per the germline V gene, CDR1 is LNHNV and CDR2 is YYDKDF (reference sequence). The CDR3 DNA reads TGTGCCACCAGCAGGGGATGGGGAACAGGAGCTTACAATGAGCAGTTCTTC. Encoded protein: CATSRGWGTGAYNEQFF.

V gene TRBV7-9 combines with J gene TRBJ2-1; 7 bases align to TRBD2. CDR1 is SEHNR, CDR2 FQNEAQ, per germline (reference sequence). Trimming took 5 bases from V and 8 from J; bases not matched to a gene: 12. The CDR3 is 15 amino acids. CDR3: CASSRRTRKDHEQFF. In DNA, the CDR3 is TGTGCCAGCAGCAGACGGACTAGAAAGGACCATGAGCAGTTCTTC. Complete variable domain (other parts from reference TRBV7-9 and TRBJ2-1): DTGVSQNPRHKITKRGQNVTFRCDPISEHNRLYWYRQTLGQGPEFLTYFQNEAQLEKSRLLSDRFSAERPKGSFSTLEIQRTEQGDSAMYLCASSRRTRKDHEQFFGPGTRLTVL.

The genes are TRBV12-3 or TRBV12-4 and TRBJ2-1; no definite D call. The length of the CDR3 is 14 residues. V lost 1 base to trimming and J lost 5 bases, with 9 bases between them. In nucleotides, the CDR3 is TGTGCCAGCAGTTTAGGGTTAGACCACAATGAGCAGTTCTTC. Translation gives CASSLGLDHNEQFF.

This chain links TRBV27 with TRBJ2-7; D is ambiguous. CDR1 and CDR2 (germline): MNHEY, SMNVEV (reference sequence). This CDR3 spans 10 amino acids. Trimming removed 7 bases at V and 2 bases at J, with 3 bases between. The CDR3 sequence is CASNPYEQYF. CDR3 coding DNA: TGTGCCAGCAATCCCTACGAGCAGTACTTC.

This clonotype was observed a handful of times. V is TRBV21-1 and J is TRBJ2-5; whether TRBD1, the table's D call, matches the DNA was not checked. TRBV21-1 is reported as a pseudogene. The CDR3 loop spans 14 amino acids. The chain's CDR3 is CASSKEWGLETQYF. The CDR3 DNA reads as TGTGCCAGCAGCAAAGAGTGGGGGCTGGAGACCCAGTACTTC.

CDR3 in amino acids: CASSLAEGVYGYTF. The CDR3 coding sequence is TGCGCCAGCAGCTTGGCGGAGGGGGTCTATGGCTACACCTTC. V usage is TRBV5-1 and J usage is TRBJ1-2, with D possibly matching TRBD1 (6 bases). Trimming took 0 bases from V and 4 from J, leaving 10 bases between them. This CDR3 has 14 amino acids. Germline loops: CDR1 SGHRS, CDR2 YFSETQ.

This rearrangement joins TRBV7-9 to TRBJ2-5, with 10 bases that match TRBD1. After removal of 4 bases from V and 2 bases from J, the junction contained 4 bases not matched to a gene. CDR3 length: 15 residues. Germline assignment: CDR1 SEHNR and CDR2 FQNEAQ (reference sequence). DNA for the CDR3: TGTGCCAGCAGCTGGACAGGGGGAGAGCAAGAGACCCAGTACTTC. This sequence encodes CASSWTGGEQETQYF. The variable domain in full, completed from reference TRBV7-9 and TRBJ2-5, reads DTGVSQNPRHKITKRGQNVTFRCDPISEHNRLYWYRQTLGQGPEFLTYFQNEAQLEKSRLLSDRFSAERPKGSFSTLEIQRTEQGDSAMYLCASSWTGGEQETQYFGPGTRLLVL.

This clonotype was seen more than once but under ten times. The chain is built from TRBV2 and TRBJ2-5, with D possibly TRBD1 on 6 matching bases. This CDR3 contains 14 residues. Between the trimmed V and J ends, which lost 7 bases and 2 bases, there was a span of 14 bases. Germline V lookup: CDR1 SNHLY, CDR2 FYNNEI. The CDR3 DNA is TGTGCCAGCACCTATGTCAGGGGACAAGAGACCCAGTACTTC. Translating it yields CASTYVRGQETQYF.

This clonotype appeared a few times. The chain combines TRBV5-1 with TRBJ2-7, with no clear D. V lost 0 bases and J 4 bases, leaving 14 bases between the germline ends. Per germline, CDR1 SGHRS and CDR2 YFSETQ. The CDR3 is made up of 15 amino acids. Here the CDR3 DNA reads TGCGCCAGCAGCTTGGACAGTCCCACCGGGTACGAGCAGTACTTC. It is translated as CASSLDSPTGYEQYF.

CDR3 loop: CASSLRGVPTTDTQYF. In nucleotides, the CDR3 is TGCGCCAGCAGCTTACGAGGGGTCCCAACCACAGATACGCAGTATTTT. The rearrangement joins TRBV5-1 to TRBJ2-3, with D perhaps given as TRBD1 or TRBD2 (5 bases each). The CDR3 runs 16 residues. Germline CDR1 reads SGHRS; CDR2 reads YFSETQ. Trimming removed 2 bases at V and 2 bases at J, with 15 bases between.

The CDR3 region has the DNA TGCAGCGTTCGATCGGGACTCCTGAACACCGGGGAGCTGTTTTTT. Amino acid sequence: CSVRSGLLNTGELFF. The rearrangement joins TRBV29-1 to TRBJ2-2; perhaps TRBD2 as D (6 bases). With 5 bases removed from V and 1 base from J, the gap between germline ends came to 14 bases. Germline V gene lookup returns CDR1 SQVTM and CDR2 ANQGSEA. This CDR3 spans 15 amino acids.

This clonotype was counted at least ten times. This chain links TRBV29-1 with TRBJ2-3; D is ambiguous. The CDR3 has 14 residues. Germline CDR1 and CDR2: SQVTM and ANQGSEA. The V end lost 6 bases, the J end lost 0 bases, and 13 bases lay between the germline ends. The CDR3 region is CSVSRTESTDTQYF. The CDR3 region has the DNA TGCAGCGTGTCGCGGACGGAGAGCACAGATACGCAGTATTTT.

The gene calls are TRBV20-1 and TRBJ2-7, with 8 bases fitting TRBD2. Germline lookup yields CDR1 DFQATT and CDR2 SNEGSKA (reference sequence). Unmatched junction bases numbered 4, after V lost 1 base and J lost 2 bases. This CDR3 is 14 amino acids long. CDR3 loop: CSARASGSTYEQYF. The CDR3, as DNA: TGCAGTGCTAGAGCTAGCGGGTCGACCTACGAGCAGTACTTC.

The chain links TRBV6-5 to TRBJ2-1; the D gene is possibly TRBD1 (5 bases). The V and J ends lost 0 bases and 4 bases respectively, with 7 bases between them. Germline V lookup: CDR1 MNHEY, CDR2 SVGAGI. CDR3 size: 14 residues. CDR3 sequence reads: CASSYSDKYNEQFF. The CDR3 region has the DNA TGTGCCAGCAGTTACTCGGACAAGTACAATGAGCAGTTCTTC.

The chain combines TRBV12-3 or TRBV12-4 with TRBJ2-4, with TRBD1 as a possible D gene (5 bases). The CDR3 sequence is 14 residues long. With 5 bases removed from V and 1 base from J, the gap between germline ends came to 9 bases. Here the CDR3 DNA reads TGTGCCAGCAGTCCAGGGATTGCCAAAAACATTCAGTACTTC. This codes for CASSPGIAKNIQYF.

The J gene is TRBJ2-2, the V gene TRBV6-5; maybe TRBD1 (5 bases). Germline assignment: CDR1 MNHEY and CDR2 SVGAGI. V lost 2 bases and J lost 6, with 7 bases in between. The CDR3 sequence is 13 residues long. The CDR3 region is CASSYIRAGELFF. CDR3 DNA: TGTGCCAGCAGTTACATCAGGGCCGGGGAGCTGTTTTTT.

The chain has TRBV7-6 and TRBJ2-2, with 10 bases aligning to TRBD2. Germline V gives CDR1 SGHVS, CDR2 FNYEAQ. V lost 5 bases, J lost 1 base, and 10 bases stayed unmatched. The CDR3 sequence is 18 residues long. The CDR3 here is CASSPRPWTSGNTGELFF. The CDR3 DNA sequence: TGTGCCAGCAGCCCCAGGCCCTGGACTAGCGGGAACACCGGGGAGCTGTTTTTT.

The chain links TRBV20-1 to TRBJ2-7; possibly TRBD1 or TRBD2 for D (5 bases each). This CDR3 comprises 16 residues. CDR1 is DFQATT, CDR2 SNEGSKA, per germline (reference sequence). The V gene lost 6 bases and the J gene lost 4 bases, with 25 bases spanning the gap. The CDR3 DNA reads TGCAGTGCAACTTCCACTACCGGGACGGGGCGATACGAGCAGTACTTC. Translated: CSATSTTGTGRYEQYF.

This chain joins TRBV6-1 and TRBJ1-1, with TRBD1 as a possible D gene (5 bases). This CDR3 has 14 residues. Trimming took 5 bases from V and 4 from J, leaving 14 bases between them. CDR1 is MNHNS and CDR2 is SASEGT in the germline V gene. The CDR3 spells CASSNARGRTEAFF. The CDR3, as DNA: TGTGCCAGCAGTAACGCAAGGGGCCGCACTGAAGCTTTCTTT.

The chain is built from TRBV10-3 and TRBJ1-1; a possible D gene is TRBD1 (5 bases). V shed 2 bases and J shed 2 bases, with 15 bases lying between them. This CDR3 spans 16 amino acids. Germline V gives CDR1 ENHRY, CDR2 SYGVKD. The CDR3 sequence: CAISEKDGAPNTEAFF. CDR3 sequence (DNA): TGTGCCATCAGTGAGAAGGACGGGGCACCTAACACTGAAGCTTTCTTT.